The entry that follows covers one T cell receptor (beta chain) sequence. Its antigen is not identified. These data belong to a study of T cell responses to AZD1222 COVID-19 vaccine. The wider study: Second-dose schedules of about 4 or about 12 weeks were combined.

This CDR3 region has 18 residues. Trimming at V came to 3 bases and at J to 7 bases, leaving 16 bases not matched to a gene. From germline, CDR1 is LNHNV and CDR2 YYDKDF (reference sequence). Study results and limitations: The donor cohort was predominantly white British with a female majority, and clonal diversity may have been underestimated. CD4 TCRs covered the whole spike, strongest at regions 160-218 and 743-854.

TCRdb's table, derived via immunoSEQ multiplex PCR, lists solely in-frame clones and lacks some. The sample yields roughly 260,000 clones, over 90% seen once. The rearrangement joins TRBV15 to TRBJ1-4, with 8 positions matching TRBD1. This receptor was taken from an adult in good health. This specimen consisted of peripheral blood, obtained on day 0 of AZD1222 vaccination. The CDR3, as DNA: TGTGCCACCAGCAGGCCATGGGGGGCTACAGGGGGTCGTGAAAAACTGTTTTTT. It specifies CATSRPWGATGGREKLFF.